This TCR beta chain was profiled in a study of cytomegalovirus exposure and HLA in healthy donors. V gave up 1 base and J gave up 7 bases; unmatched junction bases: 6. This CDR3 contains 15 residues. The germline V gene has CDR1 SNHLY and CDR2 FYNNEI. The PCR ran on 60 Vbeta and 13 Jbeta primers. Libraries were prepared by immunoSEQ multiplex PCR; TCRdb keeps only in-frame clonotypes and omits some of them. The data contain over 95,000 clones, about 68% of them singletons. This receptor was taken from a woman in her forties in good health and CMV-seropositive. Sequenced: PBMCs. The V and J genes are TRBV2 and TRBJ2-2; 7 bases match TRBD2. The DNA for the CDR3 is TGTGCCAGCAGTGAAGGCGCGGGAGCGCTCGGGGAGCTGTTTTTT. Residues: CASSEGAGALGELFF.